This TCR beta chain comes out of a study of T-cell memory formation after mild COVID-19. One entry per CDR3 protein results from TCRdb running MiXCR on the 5' RACE reads. The profile shows 470,000 or so distinct CDR3 sequences, roughly 20% of them singletons. V was clipped by 1 base and J by 7 bases; unmatched bases: 8. The CDR3 length is 15 residues. Per the germline V gene, CDR1 is SQVTM and CDR2 is ANQGSEA. General study findings and limits: What remained unconfirmed was the SARS-CoV-2 specificity of second-wave clones peaking on day 37.

Concerning this clonotype: What it binds is unknown.

This TCR came from an adult woman who had mild COVID-19 (a few samples of this study predate the infection). Cell type and time point are not known. Sequenced material: PBMCs or a T cell subset sorted from them (not recorded which). This rearrangement joins TRBV29-1 to TRBJ2-1, with 9 positions matching TRBD1. The CDR3 region has the DNA TGCAGCGTTGAAGGAGGGACAGGGTACAGAAATGAGCAGTTCTTC. Its protein is CSVEGGTGYRNEQFF.